This TCR beta chain was recovered during a study of blood T cell repertoires in COVID-19. Study details: Samples representing acute and convalescent COVID-19 were sourced from the United States, Italy and Spain. PBMCs, B-cell-depleted T cells, or T cells provided the cDNA or gDNA that made up the material.

Original processing notes: Amplification of reference gene primers was used by the study to estimate nucleated cell counts. Sequenced by immunoSEQ multiplex PCR; TCRdb stores in-frame clones only, minus some. V, J and clone size are those of that table, while D and trimming were read from the DNA. There are 250,000 to 300,000 clones in the sample; 82% occur only once, and 4.5% to 6% lies in the top ten. Participant age was about 18 to 89 years, and participants resided in roughly 24 US areas. This clonotype was sampled from a man aged 35-49 years who had been exposed to COVID-19. Sequences were obtained from PBMCs or T cells enriched from blood (not recorded which).

CDR3 sequence reads: CASSGSGSSYNEQFF. The CDR3 region has the DNA TGTGCCAGCAGTGGTAGCGGGAGCTCCTACAATGAGCAGTTCTTC. This chain joins TRBV25-1 and TRBJ2-1; 9 bases align to TRBD2. The trim removed 4 bases at V and 0 bases at J, leaving 1 base unmatched. CDR1 and CDR2 from the germline V gene are MGHDK and SYGVNS. The CDR3 extends over 15 amino acids. Full variable domain (remainder filled in from reference TRBV25-1 and TRBJ2-1): EADIYQTPRYLVIGTGKKITLECSQTMGHDKMYWYQQDPGMELHLIHYSYGVNSTEKGDLSSESTVSRIRTEHFPLTLESARPSHTSQYLCASSGSGSSYNEQFFGPGTRLTVL.